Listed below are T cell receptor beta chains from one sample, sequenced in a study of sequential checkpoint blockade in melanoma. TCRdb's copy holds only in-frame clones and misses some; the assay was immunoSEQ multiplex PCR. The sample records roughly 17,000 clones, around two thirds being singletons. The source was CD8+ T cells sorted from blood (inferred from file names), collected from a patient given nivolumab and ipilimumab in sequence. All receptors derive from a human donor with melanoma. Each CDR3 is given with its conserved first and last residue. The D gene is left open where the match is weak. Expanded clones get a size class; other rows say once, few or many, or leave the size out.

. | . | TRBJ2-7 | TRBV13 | CASSLGRAYEQYF | TGTGCCAGCAGCTTGGGGAGAGCCTACGAGCAGTACTTC
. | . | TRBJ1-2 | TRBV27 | CASKDGGGKGYTF | TGTGCCAGCAAGGACGGGGGGGGAAAGGGCTACACCTTC
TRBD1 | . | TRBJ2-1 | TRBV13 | CASSEGTDNEQFF | TGTGCCAGCAGCGAAGGGACAGACAATGAGCAGTTCTTC
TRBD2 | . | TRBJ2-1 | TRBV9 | CASSGGLAGGQFF | TGTGCCAGCAGCGGTGGACTAGCGGGGGGGCAGTTCTTC
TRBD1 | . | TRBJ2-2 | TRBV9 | CASSVPKDRVNTGELFF | TGTGCCAGCAGCGTTCCCAAAGACAGGGTGAACACCGGGGAGCTGTTTTTT
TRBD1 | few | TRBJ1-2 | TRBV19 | CASSYGQDLNYGYTF | TGTGCCAGTAGCTATGGACAGGACCTTAACTATGGCTACACCTTC
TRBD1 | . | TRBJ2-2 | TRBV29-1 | CSVDPTGVGGELFF | TGCAGCGTTGACCCGACAGGGGTTGGCGGGGAGCTGTTTTTT
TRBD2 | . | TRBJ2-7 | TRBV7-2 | CASSLAAGVIYEQYF | TGTGCCAGCAGCTTAGCGGCGGGAGTAATATACGAGCAGTACTTC
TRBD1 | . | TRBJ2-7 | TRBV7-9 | CASSSRDRQYEQYF | TGTGCCAGCAGCTCCCGGGACAGACAATACGAGCAGTACTTC
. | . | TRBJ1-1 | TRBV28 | CASSVVFEGGTEAFF | TGTGCCAGCAGTGTTGTGTTCGAGGGCGGCACTGAAGCTTTCTTT
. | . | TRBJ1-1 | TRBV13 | CASSSRDPEAFF | TGTGCCAGCAGCTCGCGGGATCCCGAAGCTTTCTTT
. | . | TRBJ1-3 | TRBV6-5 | CASSWTASNTIYF | TGTGCCAGCAGTTGGACCGCTAGCAACACCATATATTTT
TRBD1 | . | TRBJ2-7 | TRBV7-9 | CASSSTNPDRGLYEQYF | TGTGCCAGCAGCTCAACCAATCCGGACAGGGGGTTGTACGAGCAGTACTTC
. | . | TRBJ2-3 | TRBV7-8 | CASSGPNSGLDTQYF | TGTGCCAGCAGCGGCCCCAATAGCGGCCTAGATACGCAGTATTTT
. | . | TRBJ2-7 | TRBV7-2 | CASNPTGPNSYEQYF | TGTGCCAGCAACCCCACAGGGCCCAACTCCTACGAGCAGTACTTC
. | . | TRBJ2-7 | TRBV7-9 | CASSLGTVAYEQYF | TGTGCCAGCAGCTTAGGGACAGTTGCCTACGAGCAGTACTTC
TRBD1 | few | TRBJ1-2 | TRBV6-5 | CASSPTGENYGYTF | TGTGCCAGCAGCCCTACAGGGGAAAACTATGGCTACACCTTC
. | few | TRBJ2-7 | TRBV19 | CASSRGTYEQYF | TGTGCCAGTAGTCGCGGGACCTACGAGCAGTACTTC
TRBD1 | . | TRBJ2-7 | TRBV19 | CASGPWTGKGEQYF | TGTGCCAGTGGTCCGTGGACAGGGAAGGGCGAGCAGTACTTC
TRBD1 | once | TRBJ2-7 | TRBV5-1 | CASSFGTGGGNEQYF | TGCGCCAGCAGCTTCGGAACAGGGGGTGGGAACGAGCAGTACTTC
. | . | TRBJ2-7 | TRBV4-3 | CASSPYGGPYEQYF | TGCGCCAGCAGCCCCTACGGGGGACCCTACGAGCAGTACTTC
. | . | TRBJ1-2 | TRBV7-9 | CASSLAVGGRYGYTF | TGTGCCAGCAGCTTAGCGGTGGGAGGCCGCTATGGCTACACCTTC
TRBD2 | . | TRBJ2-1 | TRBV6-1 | CASDRGSGGSSEQFF | TGTGCCAGCGACCGAGGTAGCGGGGGTTCGAGTGAGCAGTTCTTC
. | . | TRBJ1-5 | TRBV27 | CASSLGGGHQPQHF | TGTGCCAGCAGCCTCGGGGGGGGCCATCAGCCCCAGCATTTT
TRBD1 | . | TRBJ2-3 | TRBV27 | CASSLPGQGHTDTQYF | TGTGCCAGCAGTCTTCCGGGACAGGGTCACACAGATACGCAGTATTTT
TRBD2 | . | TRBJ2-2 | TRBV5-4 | CASSLMRGVESGELFF | TGTGCCAGCAGCTTGATGCGGGGGGTGGAATCCGGGGAGCTGTTTTTT
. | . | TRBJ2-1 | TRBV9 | CASSVLYNEQFF | TGTGCCAGCAGCGTACTGTACAATGAGCAGTTCTTC
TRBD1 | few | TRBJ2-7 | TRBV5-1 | CASSPSATGAYEQYF | TGCGCCAGCAGCCCGAGCGCGACAGGGGCCTACGAGCAGTACTTC
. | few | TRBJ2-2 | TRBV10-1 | CASSEWQGTGELFF | TGCGCCAGCAGTGAGTGGCAGGGGACCGGGGAGCTGTTTTTT
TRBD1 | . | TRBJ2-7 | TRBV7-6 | CASSLGDRGYEQYF | TGTGCCAGCAGCTTAGGGGACAGGGGCTACGAGCAGTACTTC
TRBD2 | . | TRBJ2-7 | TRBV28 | CASSLIAGDHEQYF | TGTGCCAGCAGTTTGATAGCGGGAGACCACGAGCAGTACTTC
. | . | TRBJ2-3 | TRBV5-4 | CASSPRGGSTDTQYF | TGTGCCAGCAGCCCCAGGGGTGGTAGCACAGATACGCAGTATTTT
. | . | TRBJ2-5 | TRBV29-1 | CSVEVPRTAEETQYF | TGCAGCGTTGAAGTCCCGAGGACAGCGGAAGAGACCCAGTACTTC
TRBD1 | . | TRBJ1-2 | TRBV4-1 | CASSQEGTGGGYGYTF | TGCGCCAGCAGCCAAGAAGGGACAGGGGGCGGCTATGGCTACACCTTC
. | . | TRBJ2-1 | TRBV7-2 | CASSQGYVDSYNEQFF | TGTGCCAGCAGCCAGGGCTATGTGGATTCCTACAATGAGCAGTTCTTC
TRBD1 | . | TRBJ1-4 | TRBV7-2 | CASSARDRGPLTNEKLFF | TGTGCCAGCAGCGCCCGAGACAGGGGGCCTCTAACTAATGAAAAACTGTTTTTT
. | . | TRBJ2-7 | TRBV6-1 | CASSENGIYEQYF | TGTGCCAGCAGTGAAAACGGGATCTACGAGCAGTACTTC
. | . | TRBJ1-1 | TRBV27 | CASSFQGLVNTEAFF | TGTGCCAGCTCCTTTCAGGGGTTGGTGAACACTGAAGCTTTCTTT
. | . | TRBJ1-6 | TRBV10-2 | CASTTGSSYNSPLHF | TGCGCCAGCACCACGGGGAGCTCCTATAATTCACCCCTCCACTTT
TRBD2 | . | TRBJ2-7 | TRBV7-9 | CASTGEGYEQYF | TGTGCCAGCACGGGGGAGGGGTACGAGCAGTACTTC
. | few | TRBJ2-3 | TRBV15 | CATSAHGKDTQYF | TGTGCCACCAGCGCCCACGGGAAAGATACGCAGTATTTT
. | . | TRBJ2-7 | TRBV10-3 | CAISEPRKEGESEQYF | TGTGCCATCAGTGAGCCTAGAAAGGAGGGAGAAAGCGAGCAGTACTTC
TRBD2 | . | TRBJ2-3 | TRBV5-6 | CASSLGSGRALGDTQYF | TGTGCCAGCAGCTTGGGAAGCGGGAGGGCCTTAGGGGATACGCAGTATTTT
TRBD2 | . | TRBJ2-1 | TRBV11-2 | CASSRGGTSIGNEQFF | TGTGCCAGCAGCCGAGGAGGGACTAGCATTGGCAATGAGCAGTTCTTC
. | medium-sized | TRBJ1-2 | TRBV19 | CASSFDSFYGYTF | TGTGCCAGTAGTTTTGACAGCTTCTATGGCTACACCTTC
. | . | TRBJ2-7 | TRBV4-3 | CASSQDATIAYEQYF | TGCGCCAGCAGCCAAGACGCGACTATTGCCTACGAGCAGTACTTC
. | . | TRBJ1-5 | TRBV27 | CASSLRLSNQPQHF | TGTGCCAGCAGTTTACGGTTAAGCAATCAGCCCCAGCATTTT
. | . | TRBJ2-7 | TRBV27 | CASSLAGTASYEQYF | TGTGCCAGCAGTTTGGCAGGCACAGCCTCCTACGAGCAGTACTTC
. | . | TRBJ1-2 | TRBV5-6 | CASSGGDGAYNGYTF | TGTGCCAGCAGCGGCGGCGATGGGGCCTACAATGGCTACACCTTC
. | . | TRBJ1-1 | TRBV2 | CASRRETEAFF | TGTGCCAGCAGGCGTGAGACTGAAGCTTTCTTT
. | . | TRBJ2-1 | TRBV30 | CAWSPAGREQFF | TGTGCCTGGAGTCCGGCAGGGCGTGAGCAGTTCTTC
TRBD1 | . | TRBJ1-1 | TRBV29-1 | CSVPTGGTEAFF | TGCAGCGTGCCTACAGGGGGCACTGAAGCTTTCTTT
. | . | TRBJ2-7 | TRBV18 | CASSPPFPGVGEQYF | TGTGCCAGCTCACCACCGTTTCCAGGGGTCGGAGAGCAGTACTTC
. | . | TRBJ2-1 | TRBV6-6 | CASSYSPQVDEQFF | TGTGCCAGCAGTTACTCCCCTCAGGTTGATGAGCAGTTCTTC
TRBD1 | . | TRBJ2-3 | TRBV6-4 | CASSEGTDTDTQYF | TGTGCCAGCAGTGAGGGGACAGACACAGATACGCAGTATTTT
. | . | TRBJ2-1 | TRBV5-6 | CASSLLETYNEQFF | TGTGCCAGCAGCTTGCTGGAGACCTACAATGAGCAGTTCTTC
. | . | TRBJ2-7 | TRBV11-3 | CASSLASLTEQYF | TGTGCCAGCAGCTTAGCCTCCCTCACTGAGCAGTACTTC
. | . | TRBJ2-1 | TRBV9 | CASSLYYAVDEQFF | TGTGCCAGCAGCCTTTACTACGCGGTGGATGAGCAGTTCTTC
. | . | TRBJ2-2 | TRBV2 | CASALLGGGDTGELFF | TGTGCCAGCGCCCTTCTTGGGGGAGGTGACACCGGGGAGCTGTTTTTT